This T cell receptor (beta chain) emerged from a study of post-analysis software for immune sequencing data. Study details: Disease courses included relapsing-remitting, secondary progressive and progressive-relapsing multiple sclerosis. General study findings and limits: Compared with controls, patients showed significantly lower normalized Chao1 diversity. Compared with controls, patients had more of roughly 5 TRBV segments, including TRBV5-6, TRBV5-1 and TRBV20-1.

Each TCR beta cDNA library carried unique molecular identifiers. Starting from around 1 to 10 million T cells, the study yielded about 540,000 cDNA molecules. TCRdb re-called the PCR reads with MiXCR, one entry per CDR3 protein. Found here are over 700,000 distinct CDR3 sequences, 25% to 30% of them singletons; the top ten hold 0.56%. This clonotype occurred a few times. Antigen unknown. The CDR3 extends over 16 amino acids. With 2 bases clipped from V and 5 bases from J, the junction kept 6 bases outside the gene matches. The receptor was isolated from a girl under 18 with multiple sclerosis. V gene TRBV12-3 or TRBV12-4 combines with J gene TRBJ2-3, with 11 bases matching TRBD2. Source material: blood. The CDR3 sequence: CASSLLAGGGKDTQYF. CDR3 bases: TGTGCCAGCAGTTTACTAGCGGGGGGAGGAAAAGATACGCAGTATTTT.